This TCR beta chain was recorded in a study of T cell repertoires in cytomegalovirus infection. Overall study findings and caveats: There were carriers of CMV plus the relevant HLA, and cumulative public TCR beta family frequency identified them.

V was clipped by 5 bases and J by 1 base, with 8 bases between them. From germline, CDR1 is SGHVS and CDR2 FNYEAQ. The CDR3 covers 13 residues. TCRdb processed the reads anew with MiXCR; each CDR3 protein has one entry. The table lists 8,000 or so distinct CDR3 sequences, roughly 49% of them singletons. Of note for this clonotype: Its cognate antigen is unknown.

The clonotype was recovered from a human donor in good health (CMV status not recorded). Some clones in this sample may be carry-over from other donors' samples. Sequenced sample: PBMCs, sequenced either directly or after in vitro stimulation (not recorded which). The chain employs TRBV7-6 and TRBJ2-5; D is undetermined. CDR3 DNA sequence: TGTGCCAGCAGCCCCACGCCCCAAGAGACCCAGTACTTC. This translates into CASSPTPQETQYF.